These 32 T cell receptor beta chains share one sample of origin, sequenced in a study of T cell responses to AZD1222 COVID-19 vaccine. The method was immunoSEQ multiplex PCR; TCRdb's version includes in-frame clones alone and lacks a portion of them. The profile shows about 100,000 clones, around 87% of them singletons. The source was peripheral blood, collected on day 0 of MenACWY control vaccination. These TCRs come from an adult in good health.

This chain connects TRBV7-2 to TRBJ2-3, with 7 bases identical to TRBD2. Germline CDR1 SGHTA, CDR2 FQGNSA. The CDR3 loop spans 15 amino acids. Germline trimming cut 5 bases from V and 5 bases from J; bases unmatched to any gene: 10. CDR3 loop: CASSPRAGAKDTQYF. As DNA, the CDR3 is TGTGCCAGCAGCCCCCGGGCGGGAGCAAAAGATACGCAGTATTTT.

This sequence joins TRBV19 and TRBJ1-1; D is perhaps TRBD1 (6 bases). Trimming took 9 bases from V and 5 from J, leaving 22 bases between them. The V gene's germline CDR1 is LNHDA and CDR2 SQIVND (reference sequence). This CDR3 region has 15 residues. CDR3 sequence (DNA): TGTGCCAGCCTTAAGGGGGGGGCGCAGCTTACTGAAGCTTTCTTT. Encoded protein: CASLKGGAQLTEAFF. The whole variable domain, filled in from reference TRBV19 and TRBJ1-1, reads DGGITQSPKYLFRKEGQNVTLSCEQNLNHDAMYWYRQDPGQGLRLIYYSQIVNDFQKGDIAEGYSVSREKKESFPLTVTSAQKNPTAFYLCASLKGGAQLTEAFFGQGTRLTVV.

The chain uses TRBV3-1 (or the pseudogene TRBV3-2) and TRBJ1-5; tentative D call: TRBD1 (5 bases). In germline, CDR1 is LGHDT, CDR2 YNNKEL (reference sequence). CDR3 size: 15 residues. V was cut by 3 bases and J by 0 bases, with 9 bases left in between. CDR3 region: CASSQSDSSNQPQHF. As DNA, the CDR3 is TGTGCCAGCAGCCAGAGTGACAGTAGCAATCAGCCCCAGCATTTT.

The CDR3 loop reads CASSLLGHEQYF. CDR3 sequence (DNA): TGCGCCAGCAGCTTGCTAGGACACGAGCAGTACTTC. The chain uses TRBV5-1 and TRBJ2-7, with unresolved D. The V end was cut by 1 base, the J end by 5 bases, with 7 bases between. The germline V gene encodes CDR1 SGHRS and CDR2 YFSETQ. CDR3 length equals 12 residues.

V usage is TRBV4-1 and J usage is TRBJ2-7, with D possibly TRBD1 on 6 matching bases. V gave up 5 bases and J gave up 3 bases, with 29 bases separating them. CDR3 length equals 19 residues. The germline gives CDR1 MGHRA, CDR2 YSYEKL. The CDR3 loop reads CASSFYTEKGTGGSYEQYF. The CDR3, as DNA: TGCGCCAGCAGCTTTTACACGGAAAAAGGTACTGGGGGCAGCTACGAGCAGTACTTC.

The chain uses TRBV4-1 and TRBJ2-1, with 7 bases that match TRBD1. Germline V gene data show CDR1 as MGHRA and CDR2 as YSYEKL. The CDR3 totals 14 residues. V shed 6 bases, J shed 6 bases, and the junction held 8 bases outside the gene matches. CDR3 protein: CASRMINRGNEQFF. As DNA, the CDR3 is TGCGCCAGCAGGATGATAAACAGGGGCAATGAGCAGTTCTTC.

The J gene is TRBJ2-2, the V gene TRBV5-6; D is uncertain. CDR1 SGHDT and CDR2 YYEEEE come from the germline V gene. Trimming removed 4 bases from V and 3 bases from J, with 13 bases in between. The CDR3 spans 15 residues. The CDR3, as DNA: TGTGCCAGCAGCCGAACGGATTATTACACCGGGGAGCTGTTTTTT. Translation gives CASSRTDYYTGELFF.

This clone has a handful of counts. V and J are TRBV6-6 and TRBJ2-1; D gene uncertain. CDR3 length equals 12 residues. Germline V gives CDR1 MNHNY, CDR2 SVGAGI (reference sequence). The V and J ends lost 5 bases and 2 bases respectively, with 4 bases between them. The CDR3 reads CASSRPYNEQFF. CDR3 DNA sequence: TGTGCCAGCAGTCGACCCTACAATGAGCAGTTCTTC.

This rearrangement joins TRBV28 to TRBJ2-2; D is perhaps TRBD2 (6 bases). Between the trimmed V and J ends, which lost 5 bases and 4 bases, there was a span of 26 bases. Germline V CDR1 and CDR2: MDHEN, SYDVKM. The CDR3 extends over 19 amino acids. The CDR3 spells CASSPPLGGVAAGTGELFF. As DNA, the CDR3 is TGTGCCAGCAGTCCCCCCCTGGGGGGAGTGGCCGCGGGCACCGGGGAGCTGTTTTTT. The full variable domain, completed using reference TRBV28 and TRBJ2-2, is DVKVTQSSRYLVKRTGEKVFLECVQDMDHENMFWYRQDPGLGLRLIYFSYDVKMKEKGDIPEGYSVSREKKERFSLILESASTNQTSMYLCASSPPLGGVAAGTGELFFGEGSRLTVL.

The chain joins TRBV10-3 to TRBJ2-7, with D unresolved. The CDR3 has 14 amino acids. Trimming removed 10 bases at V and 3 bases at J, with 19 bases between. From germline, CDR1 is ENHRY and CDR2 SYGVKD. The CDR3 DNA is TGTGCCACGAGAGGAGTCTTGAGCGACTACGAGCAGTACTTC. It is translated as CATRGVLSDYEQYF.

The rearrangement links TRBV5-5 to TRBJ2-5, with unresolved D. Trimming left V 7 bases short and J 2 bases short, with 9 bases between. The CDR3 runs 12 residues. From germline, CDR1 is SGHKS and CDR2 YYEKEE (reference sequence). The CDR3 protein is CASGWAQETQYF. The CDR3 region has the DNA TGTGCCAGCGGGTGGGCGCAAGAGACCCAGTACTTC. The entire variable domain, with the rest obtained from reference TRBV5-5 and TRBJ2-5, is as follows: DAGVTQSPTHLIKTRGQQVTLRCSPISGHKSVSWYQQVLGQGPQFIFQYYEKEERGRGNFPDRFSARQFPNYSSELNVNALLLGDSALYLCASGWAQETQYFGPGTRLLVL.

The CDR3 loop is CATSRDPLASYEQYF. In DNA, the CDR3 is TGTGCCACCAGCAGAGATCCACTAGCGTCCTACGAGCAGTACTTC. V gene TRBV15 combines with J gene TRBJ2-7; 7 nucleotides align to TRBD2. V lost 0 bases to trimming and J lost 1 base; unmatched junction nucleotides: 3. CDR1 and CDR2 from the germline V gene are LNHNV and YYDKDF (reference sequence). The CDR3 covers 15 residues.

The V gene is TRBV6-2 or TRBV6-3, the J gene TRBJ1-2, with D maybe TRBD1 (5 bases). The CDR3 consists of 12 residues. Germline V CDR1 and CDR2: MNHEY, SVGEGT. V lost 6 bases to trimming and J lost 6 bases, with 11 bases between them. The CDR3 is CASSRPGHGYTF. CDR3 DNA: TGTGCCAGCAGCCGCCCGGGGCATGGCTACACCTTC.

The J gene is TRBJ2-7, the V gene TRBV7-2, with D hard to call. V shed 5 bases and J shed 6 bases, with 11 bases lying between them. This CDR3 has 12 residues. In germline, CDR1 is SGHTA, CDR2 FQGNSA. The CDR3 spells CASSLDMGEQYF. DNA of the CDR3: TGTGCCAGCAGCCTGGATATGGGCGAGCAGTACTTC.

CDR3 amino acids: CASSPLSGGETQYF. CDR3 nucleotides: TGCGCCAGCAGCCCCCTGAGTGGCGGAGAGACCCAGTACTTC. This chain joins TRBV4-1 and TRBJ2-5; unclear D gene. This CDR3 is 14 amino acids long. Trimming removed 4 bases at V and 4 bases at J, with 13 bases between. CDR1 is MGHRA and CDR2 is YSYEKL in the germline V gene.

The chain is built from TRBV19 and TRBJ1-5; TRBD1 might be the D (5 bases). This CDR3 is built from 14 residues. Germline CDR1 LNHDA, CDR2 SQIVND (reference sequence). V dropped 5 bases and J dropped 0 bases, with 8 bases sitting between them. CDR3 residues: CASSQGYSNQPQHF. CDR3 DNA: TGTGCCAGTAGTCAGGGTTATAGCAATCAGCCCCAGCATTTT.

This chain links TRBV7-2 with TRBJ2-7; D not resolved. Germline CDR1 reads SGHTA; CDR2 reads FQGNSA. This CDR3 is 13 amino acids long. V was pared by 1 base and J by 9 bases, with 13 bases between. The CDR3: CASSLVGGQAQYF. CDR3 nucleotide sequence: TGTGCCAGCAGCTTAGTCGGCGGCCAGGCGCAGTACTTC. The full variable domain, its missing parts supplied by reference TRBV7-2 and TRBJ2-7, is GAGVSQSPSNKVTEKGKDVELRCDPISGHTALYWYRQSLGQGLEFLIYFQGNSAPDKSGLPSDRFSAERTGGSVSTLTIQRTQQEDSAVYLCASSLVGGQAQYFGPGTRLTVT.

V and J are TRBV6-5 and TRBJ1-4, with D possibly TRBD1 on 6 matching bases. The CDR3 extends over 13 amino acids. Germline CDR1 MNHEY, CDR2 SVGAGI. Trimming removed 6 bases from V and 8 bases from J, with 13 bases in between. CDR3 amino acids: CASRDSWDEKLFF. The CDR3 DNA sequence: TGTGCCAGCAGGGACAGCTGGGACGAAAAACTGTTTTTT.

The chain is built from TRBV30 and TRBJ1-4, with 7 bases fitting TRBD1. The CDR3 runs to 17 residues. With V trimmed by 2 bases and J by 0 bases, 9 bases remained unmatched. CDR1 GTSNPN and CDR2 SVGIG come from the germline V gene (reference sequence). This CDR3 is CAWSKGAAAATNEKLFF. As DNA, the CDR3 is TGTGCCTGGAGTAAGGGGGCCGCTGCTGCAACTAATGAAAAACTGTTTTTT.

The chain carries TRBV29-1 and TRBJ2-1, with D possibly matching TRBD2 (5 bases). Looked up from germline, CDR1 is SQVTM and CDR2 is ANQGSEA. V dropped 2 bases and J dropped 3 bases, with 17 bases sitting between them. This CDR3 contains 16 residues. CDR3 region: CSVEYPMSGFYNEQFF. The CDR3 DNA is TGCAGCGTTGAATACCCTATGAGCGGCTTCTACAATGAGCAGTTCTTC.

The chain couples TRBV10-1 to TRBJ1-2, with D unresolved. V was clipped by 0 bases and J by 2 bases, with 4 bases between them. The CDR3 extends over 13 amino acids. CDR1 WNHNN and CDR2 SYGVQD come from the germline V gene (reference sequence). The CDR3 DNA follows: TGCGCCAGCAGTGAGTCAGGAAACTATGGCTACACCTTC. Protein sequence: CASSESGNYGYTF.

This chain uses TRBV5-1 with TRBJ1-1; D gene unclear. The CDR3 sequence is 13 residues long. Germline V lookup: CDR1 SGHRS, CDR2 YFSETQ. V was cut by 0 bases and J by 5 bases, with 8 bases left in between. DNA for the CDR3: TGCGCCAGCAGCTTGGCCGGGGAGACTGAAGCTTTCTTT. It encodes CASSLAGETEAFF.

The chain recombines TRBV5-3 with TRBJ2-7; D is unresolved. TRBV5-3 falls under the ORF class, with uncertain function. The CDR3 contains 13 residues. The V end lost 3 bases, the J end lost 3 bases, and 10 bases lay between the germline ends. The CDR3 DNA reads TGTGCCAGAAGCTCCGGGCAGAACTACGAGCAGTACTTC. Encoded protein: CARSSGQNYEQYF.

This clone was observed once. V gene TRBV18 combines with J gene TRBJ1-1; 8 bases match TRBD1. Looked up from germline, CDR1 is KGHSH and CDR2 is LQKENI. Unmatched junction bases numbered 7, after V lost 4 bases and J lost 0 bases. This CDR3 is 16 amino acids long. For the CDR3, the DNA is TGTGCCAGCTCACTACAGGGGGTTGAGATGAACACTGAAGCTTTCTTT. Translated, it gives CASSLQGVEMNTEAFF.

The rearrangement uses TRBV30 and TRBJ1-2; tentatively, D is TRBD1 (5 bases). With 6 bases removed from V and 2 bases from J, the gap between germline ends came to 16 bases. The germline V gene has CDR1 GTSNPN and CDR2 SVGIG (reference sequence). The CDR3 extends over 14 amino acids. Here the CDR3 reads CACLGQGRNYGYTF. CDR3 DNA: TGTGCCTGCCTAGGGCAGGGACGGAACTATGGCTACACCTTC.

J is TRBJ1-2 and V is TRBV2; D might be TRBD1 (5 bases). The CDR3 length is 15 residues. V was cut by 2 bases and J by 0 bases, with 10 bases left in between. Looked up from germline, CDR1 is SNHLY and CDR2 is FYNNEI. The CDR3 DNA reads TGTGCCAGCAGTGAATTCCAGGGAGCTAACTATGGCTACACCTTC. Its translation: CASSEFQGANYGYTF.

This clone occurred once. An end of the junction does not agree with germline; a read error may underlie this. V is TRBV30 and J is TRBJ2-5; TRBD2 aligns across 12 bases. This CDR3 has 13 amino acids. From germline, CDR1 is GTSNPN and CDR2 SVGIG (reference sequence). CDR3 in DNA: TGTGCCTGGAGTCGGGCACTAGCGGGAGGACAGGACTTC. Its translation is CAWSRALAGGQDF.

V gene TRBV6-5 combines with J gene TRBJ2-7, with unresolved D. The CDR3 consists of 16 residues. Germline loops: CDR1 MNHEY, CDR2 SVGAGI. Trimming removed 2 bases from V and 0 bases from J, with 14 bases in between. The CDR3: CASSYGGRFSSYEQYF. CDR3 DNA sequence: TGTGCCAGCAGTTACGGCGGACGATTTAGCTCCTACGAGCAGTACTTC.

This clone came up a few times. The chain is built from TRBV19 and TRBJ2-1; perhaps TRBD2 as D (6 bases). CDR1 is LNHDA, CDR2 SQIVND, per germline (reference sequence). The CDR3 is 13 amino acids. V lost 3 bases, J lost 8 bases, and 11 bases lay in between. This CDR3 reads CASSIPGVDEQFF. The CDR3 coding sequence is TGTGCCAGTAGTATCCCGGGAGTAGATGAGCAGTTCTTC.

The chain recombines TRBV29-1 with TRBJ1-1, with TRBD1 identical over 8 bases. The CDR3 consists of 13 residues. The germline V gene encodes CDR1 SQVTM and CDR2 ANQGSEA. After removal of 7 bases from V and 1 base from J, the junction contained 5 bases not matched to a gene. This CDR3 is CSAVTGGNTEAFF. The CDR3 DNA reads TGCAGCGCCGTCACAGGGGGGAACACTGAAGCTTTCTTT.

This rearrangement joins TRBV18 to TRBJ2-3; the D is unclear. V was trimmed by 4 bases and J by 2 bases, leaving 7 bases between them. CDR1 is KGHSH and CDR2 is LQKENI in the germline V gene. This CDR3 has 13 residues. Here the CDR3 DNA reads TGTGCCAGCTCACGTACCTACACAGATACGCAGTATTTT. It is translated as CASSRTYTDTQYF.

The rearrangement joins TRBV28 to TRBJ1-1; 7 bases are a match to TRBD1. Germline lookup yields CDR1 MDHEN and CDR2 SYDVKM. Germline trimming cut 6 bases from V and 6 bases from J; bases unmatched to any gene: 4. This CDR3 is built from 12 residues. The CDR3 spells CASSIDRAEAFF. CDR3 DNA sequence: TGTGCCAGCAGCATCGACAGGGCTGAAGCTTTCTTT. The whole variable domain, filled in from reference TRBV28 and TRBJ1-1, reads DVKVTQSSRYLVKRTGEKVFLECVQDMDHENMFWYRQDPGLGLRLIYFSYDVKMKEKGDIPEGYSVSREKKERFSLILESASTNQTSMYLCASSIDRAEAFFGQGTRLTVV.